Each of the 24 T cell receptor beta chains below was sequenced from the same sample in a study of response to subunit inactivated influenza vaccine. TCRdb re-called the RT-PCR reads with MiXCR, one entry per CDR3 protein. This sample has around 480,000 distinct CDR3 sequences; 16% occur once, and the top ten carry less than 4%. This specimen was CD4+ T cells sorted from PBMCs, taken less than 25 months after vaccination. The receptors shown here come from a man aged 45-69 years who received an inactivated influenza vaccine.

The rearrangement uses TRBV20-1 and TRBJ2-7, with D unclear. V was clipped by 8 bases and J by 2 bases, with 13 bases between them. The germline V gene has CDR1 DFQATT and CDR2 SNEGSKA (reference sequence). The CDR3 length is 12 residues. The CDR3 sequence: CSMSSDPYEQYF. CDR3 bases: TGCAGTATGAGTTCGGACCCCTACGAGCAGTACTTC.

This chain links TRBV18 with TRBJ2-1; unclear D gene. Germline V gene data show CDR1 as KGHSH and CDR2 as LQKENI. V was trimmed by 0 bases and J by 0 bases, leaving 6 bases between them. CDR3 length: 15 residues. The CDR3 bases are TGTGCCAGCTCACCACCCCAGAGCTCCTACAATGAGCAGTTCTTC. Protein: CASSPPQSSYNEQFF.

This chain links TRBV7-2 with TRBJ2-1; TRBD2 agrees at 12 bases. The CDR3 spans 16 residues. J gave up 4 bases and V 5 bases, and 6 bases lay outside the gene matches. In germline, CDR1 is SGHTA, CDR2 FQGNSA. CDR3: CASSRRGTSGYNEQFF. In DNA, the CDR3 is TGTGCCAGCAGCCGTAGGGGGACTAGCGGGTACAATGAGCAGTTCTTC.

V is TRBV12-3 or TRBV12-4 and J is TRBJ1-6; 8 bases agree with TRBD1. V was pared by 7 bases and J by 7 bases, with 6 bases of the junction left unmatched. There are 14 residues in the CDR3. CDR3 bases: TGTGCCAGCAAAAAGGACAGGGCCAATTCACCCCTCCACTTT. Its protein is CASKKDRANSPLHF.

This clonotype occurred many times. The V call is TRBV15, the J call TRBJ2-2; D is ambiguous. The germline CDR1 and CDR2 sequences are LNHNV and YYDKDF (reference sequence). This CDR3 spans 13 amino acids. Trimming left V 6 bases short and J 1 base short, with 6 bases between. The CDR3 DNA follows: TGTGCCACCAGTAGTAAGAACACCGGGGAGCTGTTTTTT. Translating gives CATSSKNTGELFF.

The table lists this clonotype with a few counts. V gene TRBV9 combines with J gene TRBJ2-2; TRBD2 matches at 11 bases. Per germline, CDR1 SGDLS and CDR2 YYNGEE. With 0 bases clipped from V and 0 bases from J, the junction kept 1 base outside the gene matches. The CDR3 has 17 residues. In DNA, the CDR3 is TGTGCCAGCAGCGTAGGACTAGCGGGGTCGAACACCGGGGAGCTGTTTTTT. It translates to CASSVGLAGSNTGELFF.

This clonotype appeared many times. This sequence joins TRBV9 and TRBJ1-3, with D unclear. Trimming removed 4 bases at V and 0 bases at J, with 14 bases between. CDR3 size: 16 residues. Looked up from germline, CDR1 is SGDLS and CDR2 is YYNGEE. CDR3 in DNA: TGTGCCAGCAGCCCGTGGGGTAGGAACTCTGGAAACACCATATATTTT. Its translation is CASSPWGRNSGNTIYF. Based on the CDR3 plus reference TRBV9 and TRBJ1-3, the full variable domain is DSGVTQTPKHLITATGQRVTLRCSPRSGDLSVYWYQQSLDQGLQFLIQYYNGEERAKGNILERFSAQQFPDLHSELNLSSLELGDSALYFCASSPWGRNSGNTIYFGEGSWLTVV.

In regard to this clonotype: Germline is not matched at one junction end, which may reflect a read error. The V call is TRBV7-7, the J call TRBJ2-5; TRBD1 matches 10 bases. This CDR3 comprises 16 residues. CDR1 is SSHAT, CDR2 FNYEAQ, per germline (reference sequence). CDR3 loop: CASSTGTGVLRETQYF. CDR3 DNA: TGTGCTAGCAGTACCGGGACAGGGGTTCTACGAGAGACCCAGTACTTC.

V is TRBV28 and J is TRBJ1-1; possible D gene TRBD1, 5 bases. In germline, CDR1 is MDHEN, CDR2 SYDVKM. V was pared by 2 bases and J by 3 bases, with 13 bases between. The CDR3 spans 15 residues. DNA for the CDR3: TGTGCCAGCAGTTTAGGGGGAACCCAGTACACTGAAGCTTTCTTT. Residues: CASSLGGTQYTEAFF. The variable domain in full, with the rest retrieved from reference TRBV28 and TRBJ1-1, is DVKVTQSSRYLVKRTGEKVFLECVQDMDHENMFWYRQDPGLGLRLIYFSYDVKMKEKGDIPEGYSVSREKKERFSLILESASTNQTSMYLCASSLGGTQYTEAFFGQGTRLTVV.

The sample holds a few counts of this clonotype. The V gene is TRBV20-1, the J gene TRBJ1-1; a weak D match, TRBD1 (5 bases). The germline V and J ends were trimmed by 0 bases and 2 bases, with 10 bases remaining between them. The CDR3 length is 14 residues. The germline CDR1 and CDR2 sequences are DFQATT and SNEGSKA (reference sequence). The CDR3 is CSARDWGFNTEAFF. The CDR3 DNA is TGCAGTGCTAGAGATTGGGGGTTTAACACTGAAGCTTTCTTT.

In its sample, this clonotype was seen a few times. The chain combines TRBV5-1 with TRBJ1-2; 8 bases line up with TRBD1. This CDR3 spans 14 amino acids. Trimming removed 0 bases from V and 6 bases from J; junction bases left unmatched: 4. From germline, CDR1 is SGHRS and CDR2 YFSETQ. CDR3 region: CASSLGDRQDGYTF. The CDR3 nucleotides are TGCGCCAGCAGCTTGGGGGACAGGCAAGATGGCTACACCTTC. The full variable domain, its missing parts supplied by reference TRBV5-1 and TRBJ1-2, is KAGVTQTPRYLIKTRGQQVTLSCSPISGHRSVSWYQQTPGQGLQFLFEYFSETQRNKGNFPGRFSGRQFSNSRSEMNVSTLELGDSALYLCASSLGDRQDGYTFGSGTRLTVV.

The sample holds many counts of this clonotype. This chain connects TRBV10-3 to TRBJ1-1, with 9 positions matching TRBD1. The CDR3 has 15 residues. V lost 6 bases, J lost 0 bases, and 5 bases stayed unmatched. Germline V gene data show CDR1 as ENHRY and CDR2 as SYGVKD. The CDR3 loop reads CAIRETGGLNTEAFF. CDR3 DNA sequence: TGTGCCATCAGGGAGACAGGGGGTCTGAACACTGAAGCTTTCTTT.

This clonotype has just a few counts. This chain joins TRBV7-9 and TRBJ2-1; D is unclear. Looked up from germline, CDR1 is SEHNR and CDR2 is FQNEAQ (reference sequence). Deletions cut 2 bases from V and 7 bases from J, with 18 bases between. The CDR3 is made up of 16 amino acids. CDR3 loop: CASSLPRPQEGNEQFF. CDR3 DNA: TGTGCCAGCAGCTTACCAAGACCCCAGGAAGGAAATGAGCAGTTCTTC.

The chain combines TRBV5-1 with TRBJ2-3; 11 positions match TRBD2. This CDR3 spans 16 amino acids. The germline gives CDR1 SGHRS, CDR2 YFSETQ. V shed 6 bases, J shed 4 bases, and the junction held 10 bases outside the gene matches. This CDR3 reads CASTPPLAGAADTQYF. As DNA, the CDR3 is TGCGCCAGCACCCCCCCACTAGCGGGAGCTGCAGATACGCAGTATTTT.

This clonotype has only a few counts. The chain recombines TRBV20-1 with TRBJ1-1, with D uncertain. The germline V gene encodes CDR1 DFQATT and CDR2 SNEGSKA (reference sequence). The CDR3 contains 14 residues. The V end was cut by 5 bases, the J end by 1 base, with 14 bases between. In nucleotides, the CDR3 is TGCAGTGCTTTCTTCCTCAGAAGGAACACTGAAGCTTTCTTT. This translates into CSAFFLRRNTEAFF.

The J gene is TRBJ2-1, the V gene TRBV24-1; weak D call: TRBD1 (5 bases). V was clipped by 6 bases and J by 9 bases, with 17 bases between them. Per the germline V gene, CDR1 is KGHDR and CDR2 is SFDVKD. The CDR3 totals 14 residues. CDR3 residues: CATSFRWGTGEQFF. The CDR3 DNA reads TGTGCCACCAGTTTTCGATGGGGCACGGGTGAGCAGTTCTTC.

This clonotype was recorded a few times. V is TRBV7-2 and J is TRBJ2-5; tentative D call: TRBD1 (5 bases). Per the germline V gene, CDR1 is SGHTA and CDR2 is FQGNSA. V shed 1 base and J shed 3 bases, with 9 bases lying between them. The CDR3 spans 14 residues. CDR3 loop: CASSLGQRKETQYF. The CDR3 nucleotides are TGTGCCAGCAGCTTAGGACAGAGAAAAGAGACCCAGTACTTC.

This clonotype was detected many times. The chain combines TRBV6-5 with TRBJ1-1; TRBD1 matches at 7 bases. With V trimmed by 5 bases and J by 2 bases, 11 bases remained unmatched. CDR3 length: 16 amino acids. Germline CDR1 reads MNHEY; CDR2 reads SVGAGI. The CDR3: CASSHPGQGVNTEAFF. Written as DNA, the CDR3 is TGTGCCAGCAGTCACCCGGGGCAGGGGGTTAACACTGAAGCTTTCTTT.

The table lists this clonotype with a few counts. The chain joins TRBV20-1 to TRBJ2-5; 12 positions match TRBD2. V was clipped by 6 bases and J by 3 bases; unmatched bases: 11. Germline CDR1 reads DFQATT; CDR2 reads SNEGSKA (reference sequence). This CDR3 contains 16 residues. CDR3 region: CSAAKGLAGYKETQYF. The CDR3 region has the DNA TGCAGTGCGGCCAAAGGACTAGCGGGATATAAAGAGACCCAGTACTTC.

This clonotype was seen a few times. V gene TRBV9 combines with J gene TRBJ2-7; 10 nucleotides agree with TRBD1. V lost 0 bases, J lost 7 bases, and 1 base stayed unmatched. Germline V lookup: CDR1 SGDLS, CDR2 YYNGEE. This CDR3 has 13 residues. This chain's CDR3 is CASSVGTGGEQYF. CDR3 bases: TGTGCCAGCAGCGTAGGGACAGGGGGTGAGCAGTACTTC.

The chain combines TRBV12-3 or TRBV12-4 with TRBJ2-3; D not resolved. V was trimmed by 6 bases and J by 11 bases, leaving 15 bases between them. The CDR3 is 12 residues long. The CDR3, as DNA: TGTGCCAGCAGCCTCCCCCGCCTTGAGCAGTATTTT. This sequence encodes CASSLPRLEQYF.

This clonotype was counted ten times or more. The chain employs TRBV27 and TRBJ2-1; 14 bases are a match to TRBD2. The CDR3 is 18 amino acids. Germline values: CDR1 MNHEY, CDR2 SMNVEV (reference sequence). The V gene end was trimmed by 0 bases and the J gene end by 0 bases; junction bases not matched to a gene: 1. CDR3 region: CASSLSGTSGSSYNEQFF. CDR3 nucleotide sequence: TGTGCCAGCAGTTTATCCGGGACTAGCGGGAGCTCCTACAATGAGCAGTTCTTC.

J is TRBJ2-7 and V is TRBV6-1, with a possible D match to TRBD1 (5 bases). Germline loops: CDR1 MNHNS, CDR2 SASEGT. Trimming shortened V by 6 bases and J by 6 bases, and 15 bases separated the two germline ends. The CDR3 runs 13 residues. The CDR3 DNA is TGTGCCAGCAGCTCGAGACAGTCCGGCGAGCAGTACTTC. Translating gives CASSSRQSGEQYF.

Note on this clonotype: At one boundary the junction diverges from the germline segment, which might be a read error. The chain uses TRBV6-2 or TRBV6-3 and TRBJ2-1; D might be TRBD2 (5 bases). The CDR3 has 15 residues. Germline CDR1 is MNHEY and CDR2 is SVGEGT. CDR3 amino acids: CASGPLRAVSNELFF. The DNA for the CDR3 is TGTGCCAGCGGCCCCTTACGAGCGGTGTCAAATGAGCTGTTCTTC.